The clone carrying this TCR beta chain has at least ten counts. The antigen is not known. TCRdb used MiXCR to reprocess the 5' RACE reads, holding one entry per CDR3 protein. The table has 50,000 or so distinct CDR3 sequences, over 8.5% seen once. The CDR3 spans 14 residues. Trimming cost V 1 base and J 1 base, with 10 bases left between them. The germline V gene encodes CDR1 DFQATT and CDR2 SNEGSKA (reference sequence). The source of the sample is a study of T-cell memory formation after mild COVID-19. Overall study: The TCR clusters were mostly specific to one donor.

Study-wide results and caveats: The main location of contracting CD4+ clones was CM and EM, and that of contracting CD8+ clones was EMRA.

Sequencing was done on a sample of PBMCs or a T cell subset sorted from them (not recorded which). The clonotype was recovered from an adult woman who had mild COVID-19 (a few samples of this study predate the infection). Cell type and time point are not known. The chain recombines TRBV20-1 with TRBJ1-1; no reliable D call. The CDR3 DNA reads as TGCAGTGCTAGAGGACACCGCACGAACACTGAAGCTTTCTTT. This gives the protein CSARGHRTNTEAFF.